The 14 T cell receptor beta chains below were found in one sample sequenced in a study of cytomegalovirus exposure and HLA in healthy donors. The PCR made use of 60 Vbeta and 13 Jbeta primers. Method: immunoSEQ multiplex PCR; TCRdb's copy keeps in-frame clones and lacks some. Recorded for this sample: about 160,000 clones. Sequencing was done on a sample of PBMCs. The receptors come from a woman aged 60 to 75 in good health and CMV-seronegative.

This sequence joins TRBV6-1 and TRBJ2-7, with TRBD2 matching 12 bases. Germline V gene sequence: CDR1 MNHNS, CDR2 SASEGT. V was pared by 7 bases and J by 2 bases, with 3 bases of the junction left unmatched. The CDR3 covers 14 residues. CDR3 residues: CASKGLAGPYEQYF. The CDR3 DNA reads as TGTGCCAGCAAAGGACTAGCGGGGCCCTACGAGCAGTACTTC.

V is TRBV4-1 and J is TRBJ2-7, with TRBD2 matching 7 bases. Germline V lookup: CDR1 MGHRA, CDR2 YSYEKL. V gave up 6 bases and J gave up 8 bases; unmatched junction bases: 13. This CDR3 has 14 amino acids. CDR3 in amino acids: CASSPRGRASQQYF. The DNA of the CDR3 is TGCGCCAGCAGTCCTAGAGGGAGGGCCTCCCAGCAGTACTTC.

The chain couples TRBV19 to TRBJ2-3, with TRBD1 matching 8 bases. J lost 4 bases, V lost 3 bases, and 6 bases had no gene match. Germline CDR1 is LNHDA and CDR2 is SQIVND (reference sequence). The CDR3 is made up of 15 amino acids. DNA of the CDR3: TGTGCCAGTAGTATGCGCAGGGGGCAATCAGATACGCAGTATTTT. The encoded protein is CASSMRRGQSDTQYF.

The gene calls are TRBV7-2 and TRBJ2-7; possibly TRBD1 for D (5 bases). The ends were cut back, 1 base at V and 2 bases at J, with 12 bases in the middle. CDR3 length: 15 residues. Per germline, CDR1 SGHTA and CDR2 FQGNSA. CDR3 in amino acids: CASSLDPQGTYEQYF. DNA for the CDR3: TGTGCCAGCAGCTTAGACCCCCAGGGTACCTACGAGCAGTACTTC.

This chain uses TRBV5-6 with TRBJ2-7, with 12 bases matching TRBD1. V lost 4 bases and J lost 9; bases outside the gene matches: 17. Per the germline V gene, CDR1 is SGHDT and CDR2 is YYEEEE. This CDR3 comprises 17 residues. CDR3 loop: CASSDTGTGGRKVGQYF. The CDR3 nucleotides read TGTGCCAGCAGCGATACCGGGACAGGGGGCCGAAAGGTGGGGCAGTACTTC. Using reference TRBV5-6 and TRBJ2-7 for the parts outside the CDR3, the full variable domain is DAGVTQSPTHLIKTRGQQVTLRCSPKSGHDTVSWYQQALGQGPQFIFQYYEEEERQRGNFPDRFSGHQFPNYSSELNVNALLLGDSALYLCASSDTGTGGRKVGQYFGPGTRLTVT.

The rearrangement links TRBV7-2 to TRBJ1-2, with D maybe TRBD1 (6 bases). Germline V gene lookup returns CDR1 SGHTA and CDR2 FQGNSA. The CDR3 is 14 residues long. V was pared by 1 base and J by 3 bases, with 9 bases between. As DNA, the CDR3 is TGTGCCAGCAGCTTAGTTGAGGGGGACTATGGCTACACCTTC. Amino acid sequence: CASSLVEGDYGYTF.

This chain joins TRBV5-1 and TRBJ1-2; possibly TRBD1 for D (5 bases). Trimming removed 2 bases from V and 4 bases from J, with 9 bases in between. The length of the CDR3 is 13 residues. Germline V gives CDR1 SGHRS, CDR2 YFSETQ. CDR3 nucleotides: TGCGCCAGCAGCTTCGGGGGTGGCTATGGCTACACCTTC. This encodes CASSFGGGYGYTF.

This chain uses TRBV10-3 with TRBJ1-1; a possible D gene is TRBD1 (5 bases). Germline V gives CDR1 ENHRY, CDR2 SYGVKD. The CDR3 length is 15 residues. Trimming pared 0 bases from V and 0 bases from J, leaving 8 bases between. The CDR3 here is CAISESAGLNTEAFF. The DNA of the CDR3 is TGTGCCATCAGTGAGTCGGCAGGGCTGAACACTGAAGCTTTCTTT.

The chain is built from TRBV4-2 and TRBJ1-2; D is undetermined. Trimming left V 4 bases short and J 3 bases short, with 9 bases between. The CDR3 contains 13 residues. Germline CDR1 reads LGHNA; CDR2 reads YNFKEQ. In nucleotides, the CDR3 is TGTGCCAGCAGCCCCCAGGCGTACTATGGCTACACCTTC. Translated, it gives CASSPQAYYGYTF.

The V call is TRBV7-9, the J call TRBJ2-2, with 7 positions matching TRBD1. Germline CDR1 reads SEHNR; CDR2 reads FQNEAQ (reference sequence). This CDR3 has 16 amino acids. Trimming at V came to 2 bases and at J to 1 base, leaving 4 bases not matched to a gene. CDR3 bases: TGTGCCAGCAGCTTATCACGACAGGGGAACACCGGGGAGCTGTTTTTT. Its translation: CASSLSRQGNTGELFF.

The rearrangement joins TRBV7-2 to TRBJ1-3; D unclear. The CDR3 sequence is 15 residues long. Trimming took 3 bases from V and 0 from J, leaving 9 bases between them. Per germline, CDR1 SGHTA and CDR2 FQGNSA. The CDR3 loop reads CASSFVGDSGNTIYF. The CDR3 coding sequence is TGTGCCAGCAGCTTCGTCGGAGACTCTGGAAACACCATATATTTT.

The rearrangement joins TRBV30 to TRBJ1-2; 10 bases agree with TRBD1. Looked up from germline, CDR1 is GTSNPN and CDR2 is SVGIG (reference sequence). The V gene end was trimmed by 1 base and the J gene end by 1 base; junction bases not matched to a gene: 6. The CDR3 totals 16 residues. CDR3 sequence reads: CAWSAYGTGDNYGYTF. The CDR3 DNA is TGTGCCTGGAGTGCATACGGGACAGGGGATAACTATGGCTACACCTTC.

The chain uses TRBV10-2 and TRBJ2-7, with 7 bases that match TRBD2. Trimming at V came to 0 bases and at J to 2 bases, leaving 4 bases not matched to a gene. There are 15 residues in the CDR3. Per the germline V gene, CDR1 is WSHSY and CDR2 is SAAADI. CDR3 in amino acids: CASSESSGLAYEQYF. CDR3 DNA sequence: TGCGCCAGCAGTGAGTCTAGCGGGTTGGCCTACGAGCAGTACTTC.

The genes are TRBV6-5 and TRBJ1-1; possibly TRBD1 for D (6 bases). Germline V gene data show CDR1 as MNHEY and CDR2 as SVGAGI. This CDR3 has 15 residues. V was clipped by 6 bases and J by 0 bases, with 14 bases between them. The CDR3 nucleotides read TGTGCCAGCAGCACCGGGACACGAGTGAACACTGAAGCTTTCTTT. As protein: CASSTGTRVNTEAFF.